This T cell receptor (beta chain) was found in a study of T cell repertoires in cytomegalovirus infection. TCRdb called the reads again in MiXCR, with one record for every CDR3 protein. In the table there are 150,000 to 200,000 distinct CDR3 sequences, 28% of which are singletons. The table lists this clonotype with a few counts. The trim removed 2 bases at V and 1 base at J, leaving 7 bases unmatched. This CDR3 contains 17 residues. Looked up from germline, CDR1 is SGHVT and CDR2 is SQSDAQ. The chain uses TRBV7-4 and TRBJ2-7, with TRBD1 matching 11 bases. The receptor was derived from a human donor in good health (CMV status not recorded). Some clones in this sample may be carry-over from other donors' samples. The sample was PBMCs. This CDR3 reads CASSLPRTGGHSYEQYF. CDR3 sequence (DNA): TGTGCCAGCAGCTTACCCCGGACAGGGGGCCATTCCTACGAGCAGTACTTC.